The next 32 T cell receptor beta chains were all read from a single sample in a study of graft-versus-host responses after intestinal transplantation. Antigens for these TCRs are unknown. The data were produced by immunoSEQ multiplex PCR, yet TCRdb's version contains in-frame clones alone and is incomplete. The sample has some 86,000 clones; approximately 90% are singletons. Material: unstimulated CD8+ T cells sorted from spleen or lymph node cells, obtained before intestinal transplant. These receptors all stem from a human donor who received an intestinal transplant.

The CDR3 DNA sequence: TGTGCCAGCAGTTTAGGGGGCGACCACTCCTACAATGAGCAGTTCTTC. It yields the protein CASSLGGDHSYNEQFF. The chain employs TRBV27 and TRBJ2-1, with D possibly matching TRBD1 (6 bases). Trimming took 2 bases from V and 0 from J, leaving 11 bases between them. The CDR3 is made up of 16 amino acids. Germline CDR1 MNHEY, CDR2 SMNVEV (reference sequence).

CDR3 amino acids: CASISIGQNTEAFF. The CDR3, as DNA: TGTGCCAGCATATCGATCGGACAGAACACTGAAGCTTTCTTT. The gene calls are TRBV6-1 and TRBJ1-1; D might be TRBD1 (5 bases). Germline V gives CDR1 MNHNS, CDR2 SASEGT. The CDR3 extends over 14 amino acids. V was cut by 7 bases and J by 1 base, with 13 bases left in between.

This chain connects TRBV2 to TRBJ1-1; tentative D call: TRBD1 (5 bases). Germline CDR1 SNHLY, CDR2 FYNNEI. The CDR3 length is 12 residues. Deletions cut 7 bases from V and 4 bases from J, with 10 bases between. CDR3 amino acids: CASNPQGTEAFF. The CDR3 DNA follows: TGTGCCAGCAACCCCCAGGGCACTGAAGCTTTCTTT.

CDR3 sequence (DNA): TGTGCCAGCAGCGCTCCGGGACAGCCTGAAGCTTTCTTT. Translation gives CASSAPGQPEAFF. The rearrangement uses TRBV7-9 and TRBJ1-1; 7 positions agree with TRBD1. The CDR3 contains 13 residues. CDR1 and CDR2 (germline): SEHNR, FQNEAQ (reference sequence). V shed 5 bases, J shed 6 bases, and the junction held 6 bases outside the gene matches.

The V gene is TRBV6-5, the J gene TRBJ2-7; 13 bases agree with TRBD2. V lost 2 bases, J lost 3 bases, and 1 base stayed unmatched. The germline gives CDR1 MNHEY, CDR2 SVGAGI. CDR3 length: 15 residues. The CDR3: CASSYGTSGDYEQYF. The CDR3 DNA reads TGTGCCAGCAGTTACGGGACTAGCGGGGACTACGAGCAGTACTTC.

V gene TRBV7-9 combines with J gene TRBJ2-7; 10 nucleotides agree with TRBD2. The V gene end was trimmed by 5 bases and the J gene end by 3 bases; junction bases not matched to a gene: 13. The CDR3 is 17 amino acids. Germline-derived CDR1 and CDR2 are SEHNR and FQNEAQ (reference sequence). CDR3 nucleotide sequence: TGTGCCAGCAGCCCCACACCCCCTAGCGGGAGTTACTACGAGCAGTACTTC. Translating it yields CASSPTPPSGSYYEQYF. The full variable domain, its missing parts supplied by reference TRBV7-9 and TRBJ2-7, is DTGVSQNPRHKITKRGQNVTFRCDPISEHNRLYWYRQTLGQGPEFLTYFQNEAQLEKSRLLSDRFSAERPKGSFSTLEIQRTEQGDSAMYLCASSPTPPSGSYYEQYFGPGTRLTVT.

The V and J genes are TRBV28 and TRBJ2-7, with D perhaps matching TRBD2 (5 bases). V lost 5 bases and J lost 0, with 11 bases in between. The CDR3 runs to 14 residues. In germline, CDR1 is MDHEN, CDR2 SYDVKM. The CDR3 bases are TGTGCCAGCAGTCAGCGGACCTACTCCTACGAGCAGTACTTC. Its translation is CASSQRTYSYEQYF.

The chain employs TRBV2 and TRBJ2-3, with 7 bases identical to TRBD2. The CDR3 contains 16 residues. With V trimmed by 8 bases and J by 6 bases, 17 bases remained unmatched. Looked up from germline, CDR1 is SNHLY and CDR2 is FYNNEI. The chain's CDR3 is CASQSPLSGHTDTQYF. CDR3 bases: TGTGCCAGCCAAAGCCCACTTAGCGGGCACACTGATACGCAGTATTTT.

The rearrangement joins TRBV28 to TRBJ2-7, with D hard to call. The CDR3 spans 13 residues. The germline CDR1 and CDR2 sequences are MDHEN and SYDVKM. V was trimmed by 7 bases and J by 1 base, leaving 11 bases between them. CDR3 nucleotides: TGTGCCAGCACCTACTCGGATTCCTACGAGCAGTACTTC. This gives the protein CASTYSDSYEQYF.

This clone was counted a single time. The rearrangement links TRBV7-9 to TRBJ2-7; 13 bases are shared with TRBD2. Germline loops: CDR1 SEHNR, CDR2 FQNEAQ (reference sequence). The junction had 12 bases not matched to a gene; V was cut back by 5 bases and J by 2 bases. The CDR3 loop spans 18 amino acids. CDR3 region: CASSNMGRGLAGAYEQYF. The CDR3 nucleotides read TGTGCCAGCAGCAACATGGGGCGTGGACTAGCGGGGGCCTACGAGCAGTACTTC.

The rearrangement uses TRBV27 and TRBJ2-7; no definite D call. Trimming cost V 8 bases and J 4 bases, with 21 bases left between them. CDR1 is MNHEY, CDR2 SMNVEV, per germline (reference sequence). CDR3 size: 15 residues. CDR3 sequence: CASQPVGISGYEQYF. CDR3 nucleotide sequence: TGTGCCAGCCAACCAGTTGGTATTTCGGGTTACGAGCAGTACTTC.

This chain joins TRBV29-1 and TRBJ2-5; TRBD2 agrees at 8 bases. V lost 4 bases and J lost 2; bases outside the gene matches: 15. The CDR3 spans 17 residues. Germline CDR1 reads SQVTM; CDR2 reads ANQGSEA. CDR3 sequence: CSVGGLRASGFQETQYF. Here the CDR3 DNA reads TGCAGCGTTGGGGGGCTTAGGGCTAGCGGGTTTCAAGAGACCCAGTACTTC.

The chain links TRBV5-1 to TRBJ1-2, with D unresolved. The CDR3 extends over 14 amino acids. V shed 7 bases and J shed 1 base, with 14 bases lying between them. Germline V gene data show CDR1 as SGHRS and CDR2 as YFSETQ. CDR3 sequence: CASGRLVSNYGYTF. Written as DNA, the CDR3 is TGCGCCAGCGGCAGGCTAGTCAGTAACTATGGCTACACCTTC. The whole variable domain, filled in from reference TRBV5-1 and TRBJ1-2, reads KAGVTQTPRYLIKTRGQQVTLSCSPISGHRSVSWYQQTPGQGLQFLFEYFSETQRNKGNFPGRFSGRQFSNSRSEMNVSTLELGDSALYLCASGRLVSNYGYTFGSGTRLTVV.

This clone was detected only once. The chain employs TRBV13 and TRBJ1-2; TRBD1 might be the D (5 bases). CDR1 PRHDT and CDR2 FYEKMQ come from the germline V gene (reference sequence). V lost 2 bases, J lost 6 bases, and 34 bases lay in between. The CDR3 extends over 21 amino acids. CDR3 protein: CASSLSGYWDDRLPTVNGYTF. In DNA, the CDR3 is TGTGCCAGCAGCTTATCGGGGTACTGGGACGATCGATTACCCACCGTGAATGGCTACACCTTC. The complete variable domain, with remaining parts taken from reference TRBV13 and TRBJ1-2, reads AAGVIQSPRHLIKEKRETATLKCYPIPRHDTVYWYQQGPGQDPQFLISFYEKMQSDKGSIPDRFSAQQFSDYHSELNMSSLELGDSALYFCASSLSGYWDDRLPTVNGYTFGSGTRLTVV.

CDR3 nucleotide sequence: TGCGCCAGCAGTGAGCGCGGTGGGGGCACAGATACGCAGTATTTT. Residues: CASSERGGGTDTQYF. This chain links TRBV10-1 with TRBJ2-3; no firm D call. This CDR3 is 15 amino acids long. V was cut by 2 bases and J by 1 base, with 10 bases left in between. Germline V gives CDR1 WNHNN, CDR2 SYGVQD (reference sequence).

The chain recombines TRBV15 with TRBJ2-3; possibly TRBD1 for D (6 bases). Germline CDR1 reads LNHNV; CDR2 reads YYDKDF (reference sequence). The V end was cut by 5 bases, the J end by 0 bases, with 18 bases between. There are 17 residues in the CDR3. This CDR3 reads CATSGPGAVTSTDTQYF. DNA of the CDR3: TGTGCCACCAGCGGCCCAGGGGCGGTTACTAGCACAGATACGCAGTATTTT.

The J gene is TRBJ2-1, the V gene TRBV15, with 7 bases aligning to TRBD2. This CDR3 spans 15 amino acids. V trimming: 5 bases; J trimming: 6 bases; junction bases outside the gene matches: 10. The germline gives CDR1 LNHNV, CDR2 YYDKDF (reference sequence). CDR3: CATSERGSPGNEQFF. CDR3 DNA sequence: TGTGCCACCAGCGAGCGGGGCAGTCCGGGCAATGAGCAGTTCTTC.

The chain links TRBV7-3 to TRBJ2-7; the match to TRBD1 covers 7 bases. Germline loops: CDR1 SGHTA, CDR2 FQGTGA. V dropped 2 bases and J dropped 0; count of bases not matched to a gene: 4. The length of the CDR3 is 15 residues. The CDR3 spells CASSLEAGGSYEQYF. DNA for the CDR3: TGTGCCAGCAGCTTAGAGGCAGGGGGCTCCTACGAGCAGTACTTC.

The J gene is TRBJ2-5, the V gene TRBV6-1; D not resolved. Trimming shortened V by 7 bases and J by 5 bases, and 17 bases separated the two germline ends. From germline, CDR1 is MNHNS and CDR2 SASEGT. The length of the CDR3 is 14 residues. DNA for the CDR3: TGTGCCAGCATACCCGGGCTACCTGTCGAGACCCAGTACTTC. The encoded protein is CASIPGLPVETQYF.

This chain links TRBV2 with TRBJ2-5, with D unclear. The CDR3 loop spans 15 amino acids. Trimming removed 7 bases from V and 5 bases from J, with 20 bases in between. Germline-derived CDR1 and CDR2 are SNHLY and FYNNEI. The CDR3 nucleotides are TGTGCCAGCATTCCTGTTGGGTTTGAGGATGAGACCCAGTACTTC. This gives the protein CASIPVGFEDETQYF.

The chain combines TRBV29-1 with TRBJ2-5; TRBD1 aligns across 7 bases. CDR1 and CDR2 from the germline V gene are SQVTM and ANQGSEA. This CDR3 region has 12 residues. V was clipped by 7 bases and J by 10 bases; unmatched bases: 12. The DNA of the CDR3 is TGCAGCGCCCACCGGGACAGTGTTAGCCAGTACTTC. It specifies CSAHRDSVSQYF.

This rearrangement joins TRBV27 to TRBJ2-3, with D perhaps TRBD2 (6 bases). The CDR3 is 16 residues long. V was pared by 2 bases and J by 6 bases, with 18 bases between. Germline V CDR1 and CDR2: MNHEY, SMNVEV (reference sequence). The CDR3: CASSLGGTHERDTQYF. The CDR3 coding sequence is TGTGCCAGCAGTTTAGGCGGGACTCACGAACGGGATACGCAGTATTTT.

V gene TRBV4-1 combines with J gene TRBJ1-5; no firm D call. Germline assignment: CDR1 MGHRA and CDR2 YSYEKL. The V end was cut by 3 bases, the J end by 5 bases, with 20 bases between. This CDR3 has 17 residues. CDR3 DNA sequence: TGCGCCAGCAGCCAGCCGGTGGCGCAGGTGAACTATCAGCCCCAGCATTTT. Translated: CASSQPVAQVNYQPQHF.

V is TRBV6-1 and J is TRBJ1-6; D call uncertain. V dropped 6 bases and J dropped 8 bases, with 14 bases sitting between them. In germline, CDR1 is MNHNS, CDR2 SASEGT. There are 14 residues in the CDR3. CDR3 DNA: TGTGCCAGCAGCGACTGGGGTGTTGATTCACCCCTCCACTTT. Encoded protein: CASSDWGVDSPLHF.

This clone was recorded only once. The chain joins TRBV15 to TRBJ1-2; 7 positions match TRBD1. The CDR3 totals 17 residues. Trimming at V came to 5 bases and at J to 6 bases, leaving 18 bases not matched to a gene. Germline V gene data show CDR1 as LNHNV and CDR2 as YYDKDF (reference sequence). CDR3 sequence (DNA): TGTGCCACCAGCGGACCGGGACAGCCCCTATGGAGCCATGGCTACACCTTC. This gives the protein CATSGPGQPLWSHGYTF.

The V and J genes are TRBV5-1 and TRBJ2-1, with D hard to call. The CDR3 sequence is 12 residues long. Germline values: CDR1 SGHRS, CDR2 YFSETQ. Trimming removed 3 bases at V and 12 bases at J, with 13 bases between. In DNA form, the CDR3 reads TGCGCCAGCAGCTCCCTCGATGGTCCGCAGTTCTTC. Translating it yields CASSSLDGPQFF.

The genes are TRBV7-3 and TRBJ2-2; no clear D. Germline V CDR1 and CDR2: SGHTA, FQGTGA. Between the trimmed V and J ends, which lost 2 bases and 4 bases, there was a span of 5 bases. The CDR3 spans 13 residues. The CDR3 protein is CASSLWVTGELFF. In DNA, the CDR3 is TGTGCCAGCAGCTTATGGGTCACCGGGGAGCTGTTTTTT.

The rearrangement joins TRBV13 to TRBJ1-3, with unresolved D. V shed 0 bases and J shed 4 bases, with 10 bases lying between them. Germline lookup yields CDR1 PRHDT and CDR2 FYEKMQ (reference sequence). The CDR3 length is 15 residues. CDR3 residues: CASSLGVLRGNTIYF. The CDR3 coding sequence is TGTGCCAGCAGCTTAGGCGTCTTACGAGGAAACACCATATATTTT. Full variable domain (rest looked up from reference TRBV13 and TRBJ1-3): AAGVIQSPRHLIKEKRETATLKCYPIPRHDTVYWYQQGPGQDPQFLISFYEKMQSDKGSIPDRFSAQQFSDYHSELNMSSLELGDSALYFCASSLGVLRGNTIYFGEGSWLTVV.

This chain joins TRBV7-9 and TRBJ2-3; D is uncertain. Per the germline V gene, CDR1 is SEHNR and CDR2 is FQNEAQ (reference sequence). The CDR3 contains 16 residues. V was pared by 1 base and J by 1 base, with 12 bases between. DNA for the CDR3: TGTGCCAGCAGCTTAGTAGCTAGGCGTGGCACAGATACGCAGTATTTT. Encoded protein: CASSLVARRGTDTQYF.

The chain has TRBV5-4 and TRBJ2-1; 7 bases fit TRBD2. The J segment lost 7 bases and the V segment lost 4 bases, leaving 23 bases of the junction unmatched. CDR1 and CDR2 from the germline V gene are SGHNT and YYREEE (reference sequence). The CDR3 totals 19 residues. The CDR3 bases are TGTGCCAGCAGCACCCGGGGGAGGTTGTGGCGGGAGCCGAGAAATGAGCAGTTCTTC. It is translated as CASSTRGRLWREPRNEQFF.

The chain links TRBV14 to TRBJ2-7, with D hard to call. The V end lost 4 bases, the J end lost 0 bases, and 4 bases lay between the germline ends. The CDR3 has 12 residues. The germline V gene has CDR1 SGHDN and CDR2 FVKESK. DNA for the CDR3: TGTGCCAGCAGCCCTACCTCCTACGAGCAGTACTTC. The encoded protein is CASSPTSYEQYF.

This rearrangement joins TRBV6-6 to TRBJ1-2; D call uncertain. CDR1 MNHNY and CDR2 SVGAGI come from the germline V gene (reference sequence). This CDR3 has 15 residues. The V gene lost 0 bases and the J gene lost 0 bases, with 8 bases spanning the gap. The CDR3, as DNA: TGTGCCAGCAGTTACTCGAGAGGGTCTAACTATGGCTACACCTTC. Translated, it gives CASSYSRGSNYGYTF.